The following is a TCR beta chain sequence with its context. The antigen is not known. Generated by immunoSEQ multiplex PCR, the TCRdb table keeps only in-frame clones and is missing some. Altogether about 64,000 clones are present, roughly 83% being singletons, with the ten largest covering approximately 9%. The data stem from a study of a mutant IDH1 vaccine in newly diagnosed glioma. In the study overall: At weeks 1, 3, 5, 7, 11, 15, 19 and 23, patients received a vaccination, eight in all. Vaccines were first given 4-6 weeks after radiotherapy alone, or with temozolomide cycles.

The CDR3 is 15 residues long. Germline V CDR1 and CDR2: SEHNR, FQNEAQ (reference sequence). Trimming removed 4 bases from V and 6 bases from J, with 15 bases in between. Time point defined: week 11, during vaccination. A single vaccine dose contained 300 ug of mutant IDH1 20-mer peptide, and topical imiquimod was used with it. This clonotype was obtained from a woman in her forties or fifties with glioma. The sample in question was PBMCs, obtained from a glioma patient whose treatment included an IDH1 peptide vaccine. The chain joins TRBV7-9 to TRBJ2-2; D call uncertain. This CDR3 is CASSSAVGRPGELFF. The DNA of the CDR3 is TGTGCCAGCAGCTCGGCCGTTGGTAGGCCCGGGGAGCTGTTTTTT.